This TCR beta chain came from a study of patients and donors after allogeneic stem cell transplantation. This clonotype was observed a handful of times. TCRdb passed the RT-PCR reads through MiXCR, listing each CDR3 protein once. The sample lists about 960,000 distinct CDR3 sequences, 15% to 20% occurring once. The CDR3 totals 17 residues. CDR1 and CDR2 from the germline V gene are MGHRA and YSYEKL. The junction had 7 bases not matched to a gene; V was cut back by 3 bases and J by 3 bases. The sequencing input was blood, either unsorted or a sorted T cell fraction (not recorded which). The sequence was collected from a human donor who was either an allogeneic HSCT recipient or a stem cell or donor lymphocyte infusion donor (not recorded which). It is not recorded whose cells these are; they may come from a transplant donor. The chain carries TRBV4-1 and TRBJ2-7, with 14 bases matching TRBD2. DNA of the CDR3: TGCGCCAGCAGCCAGGTAGCGGGACTAGCGGGGGACTACGAGCAGTACTTC. Encoded protein: CASSQVAGLAGDYEQYF.